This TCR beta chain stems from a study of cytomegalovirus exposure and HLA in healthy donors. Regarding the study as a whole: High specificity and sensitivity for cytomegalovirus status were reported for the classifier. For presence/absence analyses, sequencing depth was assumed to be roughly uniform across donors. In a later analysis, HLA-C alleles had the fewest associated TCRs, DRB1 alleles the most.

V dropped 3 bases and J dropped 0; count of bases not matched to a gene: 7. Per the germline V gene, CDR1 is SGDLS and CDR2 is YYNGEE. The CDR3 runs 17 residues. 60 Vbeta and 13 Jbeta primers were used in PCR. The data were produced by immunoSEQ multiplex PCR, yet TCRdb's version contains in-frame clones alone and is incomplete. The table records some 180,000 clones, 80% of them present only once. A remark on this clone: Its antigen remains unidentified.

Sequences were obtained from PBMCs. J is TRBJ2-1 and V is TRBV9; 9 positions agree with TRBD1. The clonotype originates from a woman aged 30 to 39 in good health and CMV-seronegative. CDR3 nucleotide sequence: TGTGCCAGCAGCGCGATACAGGGGGCTAGCTCCTACAATGAGCAGTTCTTC. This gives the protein CASSAIQGASSYNEQFF.